The 19 T cell receptor beta chains below were found in one sample sequenced in a study of cytotoxic CD8 clonotypes in ibrutinib-treated CLL listed by TCRdb under 2021. Receptor amplification or capture employed the immunoSEQ multiplex PCR assay. TCRdb mirrors the immuneACCESS table, restricted to in-frame sequences. Some clones are absent from its copies; in checked studies, under half trace to an unresolved V gene, and the reason for the others is unknown. The table for this sample lists some 310,000 clones; around four fifths of them were counted only once. The top ten hold roughly 7% of the sample. Sequenced material: PBMCs, taken before ibrutinib treatment. These receptor sequences come from a human donor with chronic lymphocytic leukemia.

This chain links TRBV7-3 with TRBJ2-7; 13 bases agree with TRBD2. This CDR3 spans 16 amino acids. Trimming removed 4 bases from V and 4 bases from J; junction bases left unmatched: 7. CDR1 is SGHTA and CDR2 is FQGTGA in the germline V gene. CDR3 bases: TGTGCCAGCAGCTCCGGGACTAGCGGGAATGTTTACGAGCAGTACTTC. Its translation: CASSSGTSGNVYEQYF.

V and J are TRBV9 and TRBJ2-1, with 9 bases matching TRBD2. Losses at the gene ends were 3 bases for V and 0 bases for J; bases not matched to a gene: 4. The CDR3 extends over 16 amino acids. In germline, CDR1 is SGDLS, CDR2 YYNGEE. CDR3 amino acids: CASSGTGLASYNEQFF. The CDR3 DNA reads TGTGCCAGCAGCGGAACGGGACTAGCCTCCTACAATGAGCAGTTCTTC. Variable domain in full (rest from reference TRBV9 and TRBJ2-1): DSGVTQTPKHLITATGQRVTLRCSPRSGDLSVYWYQQSLDQGLQFLIQYYNGEERAKGNILERFSAQQFPDLHSELNLSSLELGDSALYFCASSGTGLASYNEQFFGPGTRLTVL.

The rearrangement uses TRBV19 and TRBJ1-5, with TRBD1 matching 7 bases. The length of the CDR3 is 16 residues. Trimming took 5 bases from V and 6 from J; bases not matched to a gene: 13. Germline CDR1 is LNHDA and CDR2 is SQIVND (reference sequence). The CDR3 sequence is CASSPPKGQGGQPQHF. CDR3 DNA: TGTGCCAGTAGTCCCCCAAAAGGGCAGGGGGGTCAGCCCCAGCATTTT.

V and J are TRBV5-5 and TRBJ2-1; 7 bases are shared with TRBD2. The CDR3 length is 13 residues. Losses at the gene ends were 8 bases for V and 0 bases for J; bases not matched to a gene: 2. Germline V gene lookup returns CDR1 SGHKS and CDR2 YYEKEE (reference sequence). CDR3 in amino acids: CASLAVSYNEQFF. Here the CDR3 DNA reads TGTGCCAGTCTAGCGGTCTCCTACAATGAGCAGTTCTTC.

V is TRBV7-9 and J is TRBJ2-5; 12 bases are shared with TRBD2. CDR3 length: 16 residues. The germline V gene encodes CDR1 SEHNR and CDR2 FQNEAQ (reference sequence). The junction had 5 bases not matched to a gene; V was cut back by 5 bases and J by 1 base. The CDR3 DNA is TGTGCCAGCAGCCCTTCTAGCGGGAGGGCCCAAGAGACCCAGTACTTC. Amino acids: CASSPSSGRAQETQYF. The variable domain in full, completed from reference TRBV7-9 and TRBJ2-5, reads DTGVSQNPRHKITKRGQNVTFRCDPISEHNRLYWYRQTLGQGPEFLTYFQNEAQLEKSRLLSDRFSAERPKGSFSTLEIQRTEQGDSAMYLCASSPSSGRAQETQYFGPGTRLLVL.

V and J are TRBV2 and TRBJ2-1, with TRBD2 matching 8 bases. Germline-derived CDR1 and CDR2 are SNHLY and FYNNEI. The CDR3 extends over 13 amino acids. With 8 bases clipped from V and 7 bases from J, the junction kept 7 bases outside the gene matches. As DNA, the CDR3 is TGTGCCAGCGGATGGACTAGCAGAAATGAGCAGTTCTTC. Translation gives CASGWTSRNEQFF.

V gene TRBV11-2 combines with J gene TRBJ1-4; 8 bases fit TRBD1. The V and J ends lost 5 bases and 6 bases, in that order; junction bases with no gene match: 14. Germline-derived CDR1 and CDR2 are SGHAT and FQNNGV. The CDR3 has 17 amino acids. This CDR3 is CASSARQGINYDEKLFF. The CDR3 nucleotides are TGTGCCAGCAGCGCCCGACAGGGGATAAACTACGATGAAAAACTGTTTTTT.

The rearrangement joins TRBV5-5 to TRBJ2-7, with 8 bases fitting TRBD1. CDR3 length equals 14 residues. Germline lookup yields CDR1 SGHKS and CDR2 YYEKEE (reference sequence). The junction had 4 bases not matched to a gene; V was cut back by 3 bases and J by 2 bases. CDR3 region: CASSSGQGTYEQYF. The CDR3 DNA follows: TGTGCCAGCAGCTCCGGACAGGGCACCTACGAGCAGTACTTC. The full variable domain, with the rest looked up from reference TRBV5-5 and TRBJ2-7, is DAGVTQSPTHLIKTRGQQVTLRCSPISGHKSVSWYQQVLGQGPQFIFQYYEKEERGRGNFPDRFSARQFPNYSSELNVNALLLGDSALYLCASSSGQGTYEQYFGPGTRLTVT.

This rearrangement joins TRBV6-6 to TRBJ1-5; unclear D gene. Deletions cut 0 bases from V and 0 bases from J, with 9 bases between. Germline-derived CDR1 and CDR2 are MNHNY and SVGAGI (reference sequence). The CDR3 is 16 amino acids. CDR3 in DNA: TGTGCCAGCAGTTACTCTCCGCAGTATAGCAATCAGCCCCAGCATTTT. It translates to CASSYSPQYSNQPQHF.

The chain has TRBV2 and TRBJ2-2, with D possibly being TRBD1 (6 bases). The V gene lost 7 bases and the J gene lost 1 base, with 10 bases spanning the gap. Germline CDR1 reads SNHLY; CDR2 reads FYNNEI. The CDR3 length is 14 residues. The CDR3 loop reads CASKGTQNTGELFF. In DNA form, the CDR3 reads TGTGCCAGCAAAGGGACACAGAACACCGGGGAGCTGTTTTTT.

The chain is built from TRBV18 and TRBJ2-5; the D is unclear. V shed 2 bases and J shed 5 bases, with 12 bases lying between them. Germline V gene data show CDR1 as KGHSH and CDR2 as LQKENI. The CDR3 has 14 amino acids. The CDR3 loop reads CASSPRIAVETQYF. The CDR3 nucleotides are TGTGCCAGCTCACCAAGGATAGCTGTGGAGACCCAGTACTTC.

The chain combines TRBV29-1 with TRBJ2-5; no clear D gene. Trimming left V 0 bases short and J 14 bases short, with 4 bases between. The CDR3 extends over 8 amino acids. CDR1 is SQVTM, CDR2 ANQGSEA, per germline. The CDR3 DNA follows: TGCAGCGTTGAAGACTCATACTTC. Residues: CSVEDSYF.

This clone showed up just a few times. In nucleotides, the CDR3 is TGTGCCAGCAGCCCCAGCTCAGGAGATACGCAGTATTTT. Translation: CASSPSSGDTQYF. The chain uses TRBV7-6 and TRBJ2-3, with D hard to call. CDR1 is SGHVS and CDR2 is FNYEAQ in the germline V gene. The CDR3 is 13 residues long. Trimming removed 5 bases from V and 5 bases from J, with 11 bases in between.

The count of this clone is one. This chain connects TRBV4-1 to TRBJ2-7; unclear D gene. Germline assignment: CDR1 MGHRA and CDR2 YSYEKL. The CDR3 sequence is 15 residues long. Trimming removed 0 bases at V and 0 bases at J, with 9 bases between. This CDR3 reads CASSQEGQSSYEQYF. Here the CDR3 DNA reads TGCGCCAGCAGCCAAGAAGGTCAGTCCTCCTACGAGCAGTACTTC.

In this sample, this clone turned up once. The chain couples TRBV6-5 to TRBJ2-3; TRBD2 agrees at 12 bases. The J segment lost 4 bases and the V segment lost 6 bases, leaving 5 bases of the junction unmatched. Per the germline V gene, CDR1 is MNHEY and CDR2 is SVGAGI. There are 15 residues in the CDR3. In DNA form, the CDR3 reads TGTGCCAGCAGCGAAACTAGCGGGAGGTCAGATACGCAGTATTTT. Its translation: CASSETSGRSDTQYF.

The chain employs TRBV10-3 and TRBJ2-7; a possible D gene is TRBD2 (6 bases). The CDR3 spans 14 residues. The germline CDR1 and CDR2 sequences are ENHRY and SYGVKD. Trimming left V 3 bases short and J 3 bases short, with 12 bases between. CDR3: CAISDRGMRYEQYF. CDR3 nucleotides: TGTGCCATCAGTGATCGGGGGATGCGCTACGAGCAGTACTTC.

The rearrangement joins TRBV6-4 to TRBJ2-2; TRBD2 might be the D (5 bases). The CDR3 has 21 residues. Trimming took 2 bases from V and 7 from J, leaving 32 bases between them. Germline CDR1 reads MRHNA; CDR2 reads SNTAGT. For the CDR3, the DNA is TGTGCCAGCAGTGACCGTGAGGGTATGGGGTTTTTGGAATTTTTGGGCGGGGAGCTGTTTTTT. It codes for CASSDREGMGFLEFLGGELFF.

The chain links TRBV19 to TRBJ1-1; D not certain. V dropped 6 bases and J dropped 5 bases, with 16 bases sitting between them. Germline CDR1 LNHDA, CDR2 SQIVND (reference sequence). The CDR3 extends over 14 amino acids. CDR3: CASSPYARRTEAFF. CDR3 coding DNA: TGTGCCAGTAGCCCATATGCCCGGAGGACTGAAGCTTTCTTT.

This chain links TRBV6-6 with TRBJ2-2; no reliable D call. The CDR3 extends over 15 amino acids. Germline loops: CDR1 MNHNY, CDR2 SVGAGI (reference sequence). Trimming stripped 0 bases from V and 1 base from J, with 6 bases between. The CDR3 sequence is CASSYSSGNTGELFF. The CDR3 nucleotides are TGTGCCAGCAGTTACTCTTCCGGGAACACCGGGGAGCTGTTTTTT.